The sample holds many counts of the clone carrying this T cell receptor (beta chain). The data originate from a study of blood T cell repertoires in COVID-19. Seattle patient enrollment occurred during active infection, with longitudinal follow-up thereafter. V was trimmed by 7 bases and J by 4 bases, leaving 10 bases between them. Germline V gives CDR1 SNHLY, CDR2 FYNNEI. This CDR3 region has 13 residues. Source study methods: By means of reference gene primer amplification, nucleated cell counts were estimated. The data were produced by immunoSEQ multiplex PCR, yet TCRdb's version contains in-frame clones alone and is incomplete. The V and J calls and clone size come from that table; D and trimming were worked out from the DNA. The table records fewer than 600,000 clones, roughly nine tenths of them present only once.

This sequence originates from a young man with COVID-19, enrolled during active disease. The sample consisted of peripheral blood. The chain carries TRBV2 and TRBJ2-2, with D unresolved. CDR3 coding DNA: TGTGCCAGCACTATTGCCTCCACCGGGGAGCTGTTTTTT. Translating gives CASTIASTGELFF.